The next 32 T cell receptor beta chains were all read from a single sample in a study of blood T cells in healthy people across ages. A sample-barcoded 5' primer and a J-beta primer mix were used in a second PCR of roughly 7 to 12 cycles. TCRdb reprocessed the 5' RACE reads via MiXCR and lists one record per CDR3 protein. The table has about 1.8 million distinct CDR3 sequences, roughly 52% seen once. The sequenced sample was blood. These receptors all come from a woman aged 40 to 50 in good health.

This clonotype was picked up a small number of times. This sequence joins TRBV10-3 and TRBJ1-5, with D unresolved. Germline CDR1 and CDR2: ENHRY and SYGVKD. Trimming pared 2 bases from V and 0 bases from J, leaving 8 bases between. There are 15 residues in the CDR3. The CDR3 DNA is TGTGCCATCAGTGAGGACGGAAATAGCAATCAGCCCCAGCATTTT. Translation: CAISEDGNSNQPQHF.

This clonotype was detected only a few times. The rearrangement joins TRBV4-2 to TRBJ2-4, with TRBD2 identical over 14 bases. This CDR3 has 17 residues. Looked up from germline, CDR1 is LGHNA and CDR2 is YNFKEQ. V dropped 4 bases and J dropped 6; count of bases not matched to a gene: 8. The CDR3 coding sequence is TGTGCCAGCAGCCCAGATGAGACTAGCGGGGGGGGAAACATTCAGTACTTC. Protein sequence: CASSPDETSGGGNIQYF.

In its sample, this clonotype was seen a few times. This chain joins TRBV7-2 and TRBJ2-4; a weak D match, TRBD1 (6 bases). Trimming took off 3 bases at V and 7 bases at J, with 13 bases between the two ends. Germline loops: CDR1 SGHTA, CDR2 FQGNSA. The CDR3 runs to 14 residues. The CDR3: CASSLLGAWNIQYF. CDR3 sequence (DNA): TGTGCCAGCAGCTTGTTGGGGGCCTGGAACATTCAGTACTTC.

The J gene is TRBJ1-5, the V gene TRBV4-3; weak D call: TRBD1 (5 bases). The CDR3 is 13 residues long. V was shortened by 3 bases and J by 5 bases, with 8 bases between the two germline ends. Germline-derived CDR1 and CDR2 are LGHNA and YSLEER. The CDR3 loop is CASSQDIDQPQHF. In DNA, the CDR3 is TGCGCCAGCAGCCAGGACATCGATCAGCCCCAGCATTTT.

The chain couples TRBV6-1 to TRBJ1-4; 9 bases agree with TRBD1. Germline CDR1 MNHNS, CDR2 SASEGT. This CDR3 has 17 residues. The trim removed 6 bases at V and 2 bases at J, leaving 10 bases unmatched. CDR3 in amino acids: CASRPGTGIGTNEKLFF. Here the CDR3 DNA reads TGTGCCAGCAGACCCGGGACAGGGATAGGGACTAATGAAAAACTGTTTTTT.

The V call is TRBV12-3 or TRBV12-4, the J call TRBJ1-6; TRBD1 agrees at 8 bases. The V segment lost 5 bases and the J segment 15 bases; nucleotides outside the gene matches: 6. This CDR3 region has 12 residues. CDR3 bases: TGTGCCAGCAGTATGGACAGGGCACTCCTCCACTTT. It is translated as CASSMDRALLHF.

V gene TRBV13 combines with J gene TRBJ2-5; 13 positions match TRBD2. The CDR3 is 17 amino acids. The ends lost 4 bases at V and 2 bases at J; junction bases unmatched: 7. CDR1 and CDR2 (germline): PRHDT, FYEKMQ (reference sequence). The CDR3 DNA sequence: TGTGCCAGCAGCTCAAAGACTAGCGGGGGGCGACAAGAGACCCAGTACTTC. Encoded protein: CASSSKTSGGRQETQYF.

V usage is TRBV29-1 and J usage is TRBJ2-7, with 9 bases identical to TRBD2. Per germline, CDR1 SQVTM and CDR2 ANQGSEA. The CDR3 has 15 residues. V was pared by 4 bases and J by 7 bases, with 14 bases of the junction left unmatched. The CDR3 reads CSVVEGGTSHNEQYF. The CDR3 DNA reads TGCAGCGTTGTAGAGGGGGGGACTAGCCACAATGAGCAGTACTTC.

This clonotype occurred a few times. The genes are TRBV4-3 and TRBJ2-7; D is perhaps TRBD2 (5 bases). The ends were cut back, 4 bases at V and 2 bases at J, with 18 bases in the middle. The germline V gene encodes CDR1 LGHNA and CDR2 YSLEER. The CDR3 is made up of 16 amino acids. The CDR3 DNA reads TGCGCCAGCAGCCCGCAGAGGGCAGGAGTCCCCTACGAGCAGTACTTC. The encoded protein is CASSPQRAGVPYEQYF.

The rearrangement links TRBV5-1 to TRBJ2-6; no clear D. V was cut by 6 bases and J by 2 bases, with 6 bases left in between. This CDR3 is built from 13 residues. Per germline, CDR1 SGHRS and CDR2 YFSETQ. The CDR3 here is CASTTPGANVLTF. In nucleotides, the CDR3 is TGCGCCAGCACGACCCCTGGGGCCAACGTCCTGACTTTC.

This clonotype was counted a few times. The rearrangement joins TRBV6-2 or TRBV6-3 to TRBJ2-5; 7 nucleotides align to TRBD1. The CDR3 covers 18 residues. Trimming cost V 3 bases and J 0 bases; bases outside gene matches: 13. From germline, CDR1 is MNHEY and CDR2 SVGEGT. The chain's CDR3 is CASSYPRGYEEYQETQYF. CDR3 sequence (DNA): TGTGCCAGCAGTTATCCCAGGGGGTATGAGGAGTACCAAGAGACCCAGTACTTC.

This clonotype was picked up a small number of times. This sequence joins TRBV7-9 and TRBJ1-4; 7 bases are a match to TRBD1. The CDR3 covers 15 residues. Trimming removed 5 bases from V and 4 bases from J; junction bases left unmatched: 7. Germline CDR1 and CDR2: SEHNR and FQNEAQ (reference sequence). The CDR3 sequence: CASSRSDRFNEKLFF. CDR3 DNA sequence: TGTGCCAGCAGCCGCTCGGACAGGTTTAATGAAAAACTGTTTTTT.

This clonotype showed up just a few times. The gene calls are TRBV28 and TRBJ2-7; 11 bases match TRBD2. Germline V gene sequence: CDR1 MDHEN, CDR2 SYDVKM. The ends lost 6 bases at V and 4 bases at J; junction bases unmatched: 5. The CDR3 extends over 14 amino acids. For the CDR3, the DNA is TGTGCCAGCAGACGGACTAGCGGGTTATACGAGCAGTACTTC. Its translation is CASRRTSGLYEQYF.

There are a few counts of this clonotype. The CDR3 DNA is TGCAGTGCTAGATGGGGGGGGGATACGCAGTATTTT. Amino acids: CSARWGGDTQYF. The rearrangement joins TRBV20-1 to TRBJ2-3; 7 nucleotides line up with TRBD2. The germline CDR1 and CDR2 sequences are DFQATT and SNEGSKA (reference sequence). Unmatched junction bases numbered 2, after V lost 2 bases and J lost 6 bases. CDR3 size: 12 residues.

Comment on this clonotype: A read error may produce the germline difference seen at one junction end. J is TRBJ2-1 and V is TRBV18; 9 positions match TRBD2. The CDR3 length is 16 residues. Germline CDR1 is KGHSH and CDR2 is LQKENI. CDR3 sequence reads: CASSISAGGAYNKQFF. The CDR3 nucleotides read TGTGCCAGCTCAATCTCAGCGGGGGGAGCCTACAATAAGCAGTTCTTC.

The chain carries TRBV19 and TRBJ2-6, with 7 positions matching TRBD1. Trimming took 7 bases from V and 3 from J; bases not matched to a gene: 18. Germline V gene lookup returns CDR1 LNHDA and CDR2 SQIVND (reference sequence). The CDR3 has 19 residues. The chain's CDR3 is CASKVWAGGTRSGANVLTF. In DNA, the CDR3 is TGTGCCAGTAAAGTCTGGGCAGGGGGTACAAGAAGTGGGGCCAACGTCCTGACTTTC.

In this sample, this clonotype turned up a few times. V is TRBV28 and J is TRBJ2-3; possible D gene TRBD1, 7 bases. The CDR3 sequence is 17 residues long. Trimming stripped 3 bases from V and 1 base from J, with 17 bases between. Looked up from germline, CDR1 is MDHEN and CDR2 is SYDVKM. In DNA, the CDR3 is TGTGCCAGCAGTTTCACACAGGGGAGGTTGGGCACAGATACGCAGTATTTT. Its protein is CASSFTQGRLGTDTQYF.

The CDR3 spells CASSGQGKPETQYF. CDR3 in DNA: TGTGCCAGCAGTGGACAGGGGAAACCAGAGACCCAGTACTTC. This chain connects TRBV28 to TRBJ2-5; 9 bases match TRBD1. With V trimmed by 5 bases and J by 4 bases, 5 bases remained unmatched. Looked up from germline, CDR1 is MDHEN and CDR2 is SYDVKM. CDR3 length equals 14 residues.

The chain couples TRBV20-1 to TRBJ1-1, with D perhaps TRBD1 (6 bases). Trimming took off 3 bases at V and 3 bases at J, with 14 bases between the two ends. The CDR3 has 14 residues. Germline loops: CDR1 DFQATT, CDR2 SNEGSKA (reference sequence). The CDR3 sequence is CSAREEQGYTEAFF. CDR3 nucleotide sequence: TGCAGTGCTAGGGAAGAACAGGGTTACACTGAAGCTTTCTTT.

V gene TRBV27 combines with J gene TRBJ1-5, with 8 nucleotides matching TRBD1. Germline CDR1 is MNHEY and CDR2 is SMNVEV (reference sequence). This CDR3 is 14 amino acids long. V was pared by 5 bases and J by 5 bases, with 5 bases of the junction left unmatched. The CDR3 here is CASSGQGIDQPQHF. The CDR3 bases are TGTGCCAGCAGTGGACAGGGAATAGATCAGCCCCAGCATTTT.

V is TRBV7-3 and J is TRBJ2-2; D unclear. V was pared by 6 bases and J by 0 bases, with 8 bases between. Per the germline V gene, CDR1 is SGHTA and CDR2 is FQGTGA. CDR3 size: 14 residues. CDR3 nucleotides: TGTGCCAGCAGGAACAGTGCGAACACCGGGGAGCTGTTTTTT. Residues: CASRNSANTGELFF.

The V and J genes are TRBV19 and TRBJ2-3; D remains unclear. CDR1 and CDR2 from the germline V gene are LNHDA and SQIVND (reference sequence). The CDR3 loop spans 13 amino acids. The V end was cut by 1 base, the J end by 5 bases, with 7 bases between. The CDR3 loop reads CASSIGWGDTQYF. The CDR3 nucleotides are TGTGCCAGTAGTATAGGCTGGGGAGATACGCAGTATTTT.

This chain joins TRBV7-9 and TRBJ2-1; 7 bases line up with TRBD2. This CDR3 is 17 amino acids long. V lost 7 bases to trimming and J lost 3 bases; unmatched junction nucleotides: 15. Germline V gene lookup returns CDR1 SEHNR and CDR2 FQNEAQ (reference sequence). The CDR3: CASIPFRERGFYNEQFF. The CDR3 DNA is TGTGCCAGCATCCCGTTCCGTGAGCGGGGTTTCTACAATGAGCAGTTCTTC.

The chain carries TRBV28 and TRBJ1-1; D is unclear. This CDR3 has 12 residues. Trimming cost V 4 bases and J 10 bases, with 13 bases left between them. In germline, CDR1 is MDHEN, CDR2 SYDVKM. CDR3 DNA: TGTGCCAGCAGTTCCCTACGACCAAGAGCTTTCTTT. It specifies CASSSLRPRAFF. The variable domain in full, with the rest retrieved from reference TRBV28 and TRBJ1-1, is DVKVTQSSRYLVKRTGEKVFLECVQDMDHENMFWYRQDPGLGLRLIYFSYDVKMKEKGDIPEGYSVSREKKERFSLILESASTNQTSMYLCASSSLRPRAFFGQGTRLTVV.

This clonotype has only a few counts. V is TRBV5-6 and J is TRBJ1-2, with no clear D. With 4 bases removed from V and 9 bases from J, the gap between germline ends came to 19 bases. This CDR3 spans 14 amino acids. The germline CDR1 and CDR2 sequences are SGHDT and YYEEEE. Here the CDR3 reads CASSPNDGYPSYTF. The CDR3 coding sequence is TGTGCCAGCAGCCCGAACGACGGCTATCCCAGCTACACCTTC.

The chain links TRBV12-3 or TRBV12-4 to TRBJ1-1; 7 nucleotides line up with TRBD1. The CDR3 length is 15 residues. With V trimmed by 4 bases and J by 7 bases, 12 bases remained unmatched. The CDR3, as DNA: TGTGCCAGCAGTTCAAGGACAGGTCGGTTTGGTGAAGCTTTCTTT. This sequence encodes CASSSRTGRFGEAFF.

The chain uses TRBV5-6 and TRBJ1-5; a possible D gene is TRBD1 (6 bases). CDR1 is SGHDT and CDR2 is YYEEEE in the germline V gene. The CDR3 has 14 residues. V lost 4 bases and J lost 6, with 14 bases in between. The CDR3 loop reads CASSQRTVGQPQHF. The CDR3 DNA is TGTGCCAGCAGCCAGAGGACAGTGGGTCAGCCCCAGCATTTT.

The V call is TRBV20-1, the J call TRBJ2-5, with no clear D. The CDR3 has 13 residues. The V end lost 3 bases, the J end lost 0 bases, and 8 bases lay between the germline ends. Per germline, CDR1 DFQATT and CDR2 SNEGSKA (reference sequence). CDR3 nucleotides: TGCAGTGCTAGTCTGATAAACCAAGAGACCCAGTACTTC. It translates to CSASLINQETQYF.

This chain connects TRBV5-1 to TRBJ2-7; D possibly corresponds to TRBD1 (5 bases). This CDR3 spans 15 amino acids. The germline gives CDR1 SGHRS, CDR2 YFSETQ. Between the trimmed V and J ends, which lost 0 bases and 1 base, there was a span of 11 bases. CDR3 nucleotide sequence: TGCGCCAGCAGCTTGGAACTAAGGGGATCCTACGAGCAGTACTTC. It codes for CASSLELRGSYEQYF.

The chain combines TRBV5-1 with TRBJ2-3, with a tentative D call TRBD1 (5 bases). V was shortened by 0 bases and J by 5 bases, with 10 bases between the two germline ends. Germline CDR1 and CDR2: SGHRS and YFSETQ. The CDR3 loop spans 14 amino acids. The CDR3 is CASSLGRDKDTQYF. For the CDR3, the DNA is TGCGCCAGCAGCTTGGGCAGGGATAAAGATACGCAGTATTTT.

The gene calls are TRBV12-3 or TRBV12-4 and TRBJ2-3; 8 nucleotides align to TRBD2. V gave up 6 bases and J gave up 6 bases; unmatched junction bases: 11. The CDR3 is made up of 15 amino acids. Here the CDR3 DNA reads TGTGCCAGCAGCTCCACGGGGGGGCTAAGTGATACGCAGTATTTT. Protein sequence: CASSSTGGLSDTQYF.

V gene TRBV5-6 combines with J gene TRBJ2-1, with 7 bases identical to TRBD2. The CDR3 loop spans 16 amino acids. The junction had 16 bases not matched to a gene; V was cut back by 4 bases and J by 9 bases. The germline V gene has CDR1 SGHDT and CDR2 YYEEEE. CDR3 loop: CASSTYGGGPFSEQFF. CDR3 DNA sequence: TGTGCCAGCAGCACCTATGGGGGGGGTCCTTTTTCTGAGCAGTTCTTC. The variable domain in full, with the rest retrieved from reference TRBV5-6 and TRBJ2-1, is DAGVTQSPTHLIKTRGQQVTLRCSPKSGHDTVSWYQQALGQGPQFIFQYYEEEERQRGNFPDRFSGHQFPNYSSELNVNALLLGDSALYLCASSTYGGGPFSEQFFGPGTRLTVL.